This TCR beta chain derives from a study of T-cell reconstitution after alpha-beta-depleted transplantation in children. Study-wide results and caveats: Certain patients had high TCRbeta diversity at day 60, and it came from recipient T cells and thymic progenitors that survived. Newly generated T cells supplied most T-cell counts and diversity one year post-transplant. Several hundred rapidly expanded clones from non-depleted graft cells reportedly supplied alpha-beta T cells about two months post-transplant.

A word on this clonotype: Its antigen is currently unknown. A read error may produce the germline difference seen at one junction end.

Preparation of the TCRbeta library involved a method that used unique molecular identifiers. TCRdb used MiXCR to reprocess the PCR reads, holding one entry per CDR3 protein. The sample has 55,000 to 85,000 distinct CDR3 sequences; approximately 11% are singletons. The TCR sequence derives from a boy between 10 and 17 years old with acute myeloid leukemia, due to receive a stem cell transplant. Sequences were derived from PBMCs, sampled before TCRalphabeta/CD19-depleted stem cell transplant.

DNA of the CDR3: TGCAGCGTGGAAGAGCGGGAGGGGTACAATGAGCAGTTCTTC. It translates to CSVEEREGYNEQFF. The chain joins TRBV29-1 to TRBJ2-1, with TRBD2 matching 10 bases. CDR1 SQVTM and CDR2 ANQGSEA come from the germline V gene. The CDR3 spans 14 residues.